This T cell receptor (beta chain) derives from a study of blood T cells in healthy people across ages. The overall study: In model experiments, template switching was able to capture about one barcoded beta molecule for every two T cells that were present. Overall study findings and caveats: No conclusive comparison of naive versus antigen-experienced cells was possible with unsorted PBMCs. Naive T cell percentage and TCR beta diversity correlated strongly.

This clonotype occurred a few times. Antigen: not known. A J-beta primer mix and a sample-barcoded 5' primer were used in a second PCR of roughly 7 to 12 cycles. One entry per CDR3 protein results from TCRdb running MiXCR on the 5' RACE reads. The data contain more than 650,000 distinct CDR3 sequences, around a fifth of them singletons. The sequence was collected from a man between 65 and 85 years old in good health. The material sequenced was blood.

CDR3 DNA: TGTGCCAGCAGTTATGGGACTAGCGGCTTGTACGAGCAGTACGTC. The encoded protein is CASSYGTSGLYEQYV. V gene TRBV6-6 combines with J gene TRBJ2-5, with 11 bases lining up with TRBD2. The J call may not be correct, given that the DNA end is closer to TRBJ2-7. CDR1 is MNHNY and CDR2 is SVGAGI in the germline V gene (reference sequence). The CDR3 is made up of 15 amino acids.